These T cell receptor beta chains were read from a single sample in a study of T cells in Graves' hyperthyroidism and ophthalmopathy. TCRdb itself ran the multiplex PCR reads through MiXCR, one entry per CDR3 protein. The table records about 410,000 distinct CDR3 sequences, approximately 14% of them present only once. Sequenced: blood. All receptors derive from a man younger than 30 with Graves' ophthalmopathy. CDR3s include the opening cysteine and the closing phenylalanine or tryptophan. D genes are given only for firm matches. Only part of the rows carry a size: once, few, many, or a class if the clone is expanded.

few TRBD1 14 TRBJ1-2 TRBV27 TGTGCCAGCAAACCTCTGACAGGGGGCGGCGGCTACACCTTC CASKPLTGGGGYTF
few NA 16 TRBJ1-2 TRBV4-2 TGTGCCAGCAGCCAGGTAGGGCGTGGCAGGGACTATGGCTACACCTTC CASSQVGRGRDYGYTF
few NA 13 TRBJ2-3 TRBV5-1 TGCGCCAGCAGCGGCCGCTCCCCGGATACGCAGTATTTT CASSGRSPDTQYF
few NA 14 TRBJ2-1 TRBV19 TGTGCCAGTTCCAGGGACGGCTCCTACAATGAGCAGTTCTTC CASSRDGSYNEQFF
many NA 14 TRBJ1-1 TRBV20-1 TGCAGTGCTAGAGATCTCACCGGGAACACTGAAGCTTTCTTT CSARDLTGNTEAFF
many NA 13 TRBJ2-1 TRBV5-1 TGCGCCAGCAGCTCGGACTTGGGCGATGAGCAGTTCTTC CASSSDLGDEQFF
few NA 13 TRBJ2-7 TRBV7-2 TGTGCCAGCAGCCCAGGACAGTTTCAAGAGCAGTACTTC CASSPGQFQEQYF
many TRBD1 17 TRBJ1-1 TRBV11-3 TGTGCCAGCAGCTTAGTGGGACAGGGATTTTCGGACACTGAAGCTTTCTTT CASSLVGQGFSDTEAFF
many NA 12 TRBJ2-1 TRBV7-9 TGTGCCAGCAGCTATAGAATGAATGAGCAGTTCTTC CASSYRMNEQFF
NA NA 19 TRBJ2-6 TRBV7-9 TGTGCCAGCACTAAATGGGTGATGGGGACCGGCTCTGGGGCCAACGTCCTGACTTTC CASTKWVMGTGSGANVLTF
many NA 15 TRBJ2-3 TRBV11-2 TGTGCCAGCAGCTCATCCTCCGGGACCACAGATACGCAGTATTTT CASSSSSGTTDTQYF
many NA 14 TRBJ1-2 TRBV3-1 TGTGCCAGCAGCCAAGGGGGCAGGAACTATGGCTACACCTTC CASSQGGRNYGYTF
many NA 16 TRBJ1-1 TRBV19 TGTGCCAGTAGTGGCAGGCAGGGGTCTTTCAGCACTGAAGCTTTCTTT CASSGRQGSFSTEAFF
many NA 14 TRBJ1-2 TRBV12-3/TRBV12-4 TGTGCCAGCAGTTTTAGGGGGGCGCTTATTGGCTACACCTTC CASSFRGALIGYTF
few TRBD1 16 TRBJ1-6 TRBV18 TGTGCCAGCTCAGACGGGACAGGCCCACGAGATTCACCCCTCCACTTT CASSDGTGPRDSPLHF
many TRBD2 16 TRBJ2-5 TRBV10-2 TGCGCCAGCAGTGATCCCCGGGACTACCGACGGGAGACCCAGTACTTC CASSDPRDYRRETQYF
NA NA 13 TRBJ1-1 TRBV7-6 TGTGCCAGCGGGGGACATTTGAACACTGAAGCTTTCTTT CASGGHLNTEAFF
few NA 14 TRBJ2-2 TRBV28 TGTGCCAGCAGTGGTGTTAGCGGCACCGGGGAGCTGTTTTTT CASSGVSGTGELFF
many NA 17 TRBJ2-3 TRBV12-3/TRBV12-4 TGTGCCAGCAGTTTAGCCCCCCAGAGCTCTCTCACAGATACGCAGTATTTT CASSLAPQSSLTDTQYF
many NA 14 TRBJ2-2 TRBV7-2 TGTGCCAGCAGCCCGGCCAGGGCGACCGGGGAGCTGTTTTTT CASSPARATGELFF
NA NA 15 TRBJ1-2 TRBV19 TGTGCCAGTAGCAACGATGGGGTTTACGGGTATGGCTACACCTTC CASSNDGVYGYGYTF
many NA 13 TRBJ2-1 TRBV5-4 TGTGCCAGCAGCTTGCTGGAGGGCAATGAGCAGTTCTTC CASSLLEGNEQFF
NA NA 14 TRBJ2-2 TRBV4-1 TGCGCCAGCAGCCACAGCCCTATCCCCGGGGAGCTGTTTTTT CASSHSPIPGELFF
many NA 13 TRBJ2-7 TRBV4-1 TGCGCCAGCAGCCAAGTGTCGGGCGTCGAGCAGTACTTC CASSQVSGVEQYF
NA NA 16 TRBJ1-3 TRBV6-1 TGTGCCAGCAGTGAAGCGGGCGACCTCTCTGGAAACACCATATATTTT CASSEAGDLSGNTIYF
many NA 15 TRBJ2-7 TRBV6-5 TGTGCCAGCAGTTACGGTGGCAGGGGAGGGTACGAGCAGTACTTC CASSYGGRGGYEQYF
NA TRBD2 16 TRBJ2-1 TRBV19 TGTGCCAGTAGTTGGCAAACTAGCGGGGTTTACAATGAGCAGTTCTTC CASSWQTSGVYNEQFF
many NA 15 TRBJ2-2 TRBV6-1 TGTGCCAGCAGTTATATCGGGACCTACCTCGGGGAGCTGTTTTTT CASSYIGTYLGELFF
few NA 13 TRBJ2-2 TRBV18 TGTGCCAGCTCACCGACATACACCGGGAAGCTGTTTTTT CASSPTYTGKLFF
NA NA 16 TRBJ2-5 TRBV28 TGTGCCAGCAGTTTATGGGGCACGGGGCGGGAAGAGACCCAGTACTTC CASSLWGTGREETQYF
many TRBD2 18 TRBJ2-2 TRBV7-9 TGTGCCAGCAGCTTAGGTGCTAGCGGGAGGCTGAACACCGGGGAGCTGTTTTTT CASSLGASGRLNTGELFF
NA TRBD1 17 TRBJ1-1 TRBV9 TGTGCCAGCAGCGAAAGCGACAGGGTTCGGGGGGAAACTGAAGCTTTCTTT CASSESDRVRGETEAFF
many NA 17 TRBJ2-3 TRBV2 TGTGCCAGCCGGCCCACACGGGGGCGGGGTGGCACAGATACGCAGTATTTT CASRPTRGRGGTDTQYF
NA TRBD2 14 TRBJ2-3 TRBV12-3/TRBV12-4 TGTGCCAGCAATCCGGGGGGTCCGGGAGGTATGCAGTATTTT CASNPGGPGGMQYF
NA TRBD2 17 TRBJ2-7 TRBV5-1 TGCGCCAGCAGCTTGGAATGGACTAGCGGGAGCTCCTACGAGCAGTACTTC CASSLEWTSGSSYEQYF
NA NA 15 TRBJ1-3 TRBV9 TGTGCCAGCAGCACAGAAGAGAACTCTGGAAACACCATATATTTT CASSTEENSGNTIYF
NA NA 15 TRBJ1-4 TRBV10-3 TGTGCCATCAGTGAGTCTGGAGGGGGGAATGAAAAACTGTTTTTT CAISESGGGNEKLFF
many NA 12 TRBJ1-1 TRBV6-1 TGTGCCAGCAGTCGCGGGAGCACTGAAGCTTTCTTT CASSRGSTEAFF
many NA 14 TRBJ2-7 TRBV28 TGTGCCAGCAAAGGGACGGCGGCCCCCTACGAGCAGTACTTC CASKGTAAPYEQYF
many NA 15 TRBJ1-2 TRBV30 TGTGCCTGGAGTAACTTCTTGAGGGCCATTAGCGGCTACACCTTC CAWSNFLRAISGYTF
NA NA 11 TRBJ2-1 TRBV2 TGTGCCAGCAGTGCGAGACTTCCAAATACGTTC CASSARLPNTF
many TRBD2 13 TRBJ2-5 TRBV2 TGTGCCAGCAATCGGGAGGGGGAAGAGACCCAGTACTTC CASNREGEETQYF
NA NA 13 TRBJ2-1 TRBV19 TGTGCCAGTAGGACCAGCGACAACAATGAGCAGTTCTTC CASRTSDNNEQFF
many NA 15 TRBJ1-2 TRBV6-1 TGTGCCAGCAGTGAGCGACACTTAGACTTCTATGGCTACACCTTC CASSERHLDFYGYTF
few NA 14 TRBJ2-3 TRBV20-1 TGCAGTGCTAGACCCGGGACATACACAGATACGCAGTATTTT CSARPGTYTDTQYF
many NA 13 TRBJ1-2 TRBV2 TGTGCCAGCAGTTCCGGGACGGCCGTTGGCTACACCTTC CASSSGTAVGYTF
NA NA 12 TRBJ2-3 TRBV28 TGTGCCAGCAGCTACAACACAGATATGCAGTATTTT CASSYNTDMQYF
NA NA 12 TRBJ2-5 TRBV9 TGTGCCAGCAGCCCAGGGGAGCAGACCCAGTACTTC CASSPGEQTQYF
many TRBD2 14 TRBJ2-3 TRBV20-1 TGCAGTGCTAGTCGACTAGCGGGGGGGCCCACGCAGTATTTT CSASRLAGGPTQYF
NA NA 16 TRBJ2-1 TRBV6-4 TGTGCCAGCAATGCTCCCCCTGGGAGTATCTACAATGAGCAGTTCTTC CASNAPPGSIYNEQFF
many NA 13 TRBJ2-5 TRBV20-1 TGCAGTGCTAGCAAAGCTATGCCAGAGACCCAGTACTTC CSASKAMPETQYF
few NA 13 TRBJ2-2 TRBV19 TGTGCCAGTAGTAAGACTAGTACCGGGGAGCTGTTTTTT CASSKTSTGELFF
many TRBD1 14 TRBJ2-7 TRBV3-1 TGTGCCAGCAGCCAAACAGGGGACTCCTACGAGCAGTACTTC CASSQTGDSYEQYF
many NA 14 TRBJ2-5 TRBV18 TGTGCCAGCTCACCATTACAGGCCCTAGAGACCCAGTACTTC CASSPLQALETQYF
many TRBD2 14 TRBJ2-5 TRBV27 TGTGCCAGCAGAATAGCGGGAGGGGAGGAGACCCAGTACTTC CASRIAGGEETQYF
few TRBD1 15 TRBJ1-4 TRBV24-1 TGTGCCACCAGTGACACACAGGGGACTAATGAAAAACTGTTTTTT CATSDTQGTNEKLFF
NA NA 15 TRBJ2-1 TRBV11-3 TGTGCCAGCAGCCCAGCTCTCAACAGCTACAATGAGCAGTTCTTC CASSPALNSYNEQFF
many NA 16 TRBJ2-3 TRBV11-2 TGTGCCAGCAGCTTACAAGCGCCTTTCAACACAGATACGCAGTATTTT CASSLQAPFNTDTQYF
many NA 13 TRBJ2-7 TRBV27 TGTGCCAGCAGTTTACTGAGCTCCTACGAGCAGTACTTC CASSLLSSYEQYF